These T cell receptor beta chains were read from a single sample in a study of neurological immune-mediated disorders. TCRdb reprocessed the 5' RACE reads with MiXCR, giving one entry per CDR3 protein. The sample contains 70,000 to 75,000 distinct CDR3 sequences, about 13% of which appear only once. Sequencing used PBMCs. These receptors all stem from a female donor with HTLV-1-associated myelopathy (HAM/TSP). CDR3s include the opening cysteine and the closing phenylalanine or tryptophan. A D gene is named only where the DNA matches it firmly. The listing skips clone size in some rows; elsewhere it reads once, few, many or a size class.

>many|TRBD1|TRBV6-5|TRBJ2-2|14
CASSRGLNTGELFF
TGTGCCAGCAGTAGGGGGCTAAACACCGGGGAGCTGTTTTTT
>many|.|TRBV28|TRBJ2-2|18
CASRIKPGQGRDTGELFF
TGTGCCAGCAGAATAAAACCTGGCCAGGGAAGGGACACCGGGGAGCTGTTTTTT
>many|TRBD1|TRBV12-3/TRBV12-4|TRBJ2-7|14
CASSLSDRFYEQYF
TGTGCCAGCAGCCTCTCGGACAGGTTTTACGAGCAGTACTTC
>many|.|TRBV5-5|TRBJ2-3|15
CASSPRGSNTDTQYF
TGTGCCAGCAGCCCACGGGGGTCTAACACAGATACGCAGTATTTT
>few|.|TRBV20-1|TRBJ1-1|12
CSARRTNTEAFF
TGCAGTGCTAGAAGAACGAACACTGAAGCTTTCTTT
>many|TRBD1|TRBV3-1|TRBJ1-5|16
CASSQNNGQGFQPQHF
TGTGCCAGCAGCCAAAACAACGGACAGGGGTTTCAGCCCCAGCATTTT
>many|TRBD1|TRBV7-2|TRBJ2-3|14
CASSLTGGLDTQYF
TGTGCCAGCAGCTTGACAGGGGGGTTAGATACGCAGTATTTT
>many|TRBD1|TRBV5-1|TRBJ2-5|12
CASSGTEETQYF
TGCGCCAGCAGCGGGACAGAAGAGACCCAGTACTTC
>.|TRBD1|TRBV18|TRBJ1-5|14
CASSPGQVNQPQHF
TGTGCCAGCTCACCCGGACAGGTCAATCAGCCCCAGCATTTT
>many|.|TRBV5-1|TRBJ1-1|15
CASSPDGTFDTEAFF
TGCGCCAGCAGTCCAGACGGGACATTCGACACTGAAGCTTTCTTT
>many|TRBD1|TRBV20-1|TRBJ2-3|17
CSARRNNRGRSTDTQYF
TGCAGTGCTAGACGCAACAACAGGGGTAGGAGCACAGATACGCAGTATTTT
>many|.|TRBV20-1|TRBJ2-3|13
CSARPLATDTQYF
TGCAGTGCTAGACCGCTAGCTACAGATACGCAGTATTTT
>many|.|TRBV4-2|TRBJ2-2|15
CASSQLRQNTGELFF
TGTGCCAGCAGCCAACTACGGCAGAACACCGGGGAGCTGTTTTTT
>many|.|TRBV3-1|TRBJ1-1|13
CASSRRLNTEAFF
TGTGCCAGCAGCCGAAGACTGAACACTGAAGCTTTCTTT
>many|.|TRBV5-1|TRBJ2-2|15
CASSIGGPGTGELFF
TGCGCCAGCAGTATCGGGGGGCCGGGCACCGGGGAGCTGTTTTTT
>many|.|TRBV5-1|TRBJ1-4|15
CASSLGSTTNEKLFF
TGCGCCAGCAGCTTGGGATCCACAACTAATGAAAAACTGTTTTTT
>many|TRBD1|TRBV18|TRBJ2-2|17
CASSPLPGQGYTGELFF
TGTGCCAGCTCACCACTTCCGGGACAGGGTTACACCGGGGAGCTGTTTTTT
>many|TRBD1|TRBV5-1|TRBJ2-5|14
CASSNGQERETQYF
TGCGCCAGCAGCAACGGACAGGAGAGAGAGACCCAGTACTTC
>.|.|TRBV10-3|TRBJ2-5|12
CAISGTEETQYF
TGTGCAATCAGTGGAACAGAAGAGACCCAGTACTTC
>many|TRBD1|TRBV12-3/TRBV12-4|TRBJ1-2|14
CASSLLDRGAGYTF
TGTGCCAGCAGTTTACTGGACAGGGGGGCTGGCTACACCTTC
>.|.|TRBV20-1|TRBJ1-1|14
CSANECGSYTEAFF
TGCAGTGCTAACGAGTGTGGCTCGTACACTGAAGCTTTCTTC
>few|.|TRBV20-1|TRBJ2-7|12
CSAGVGSYEQYF
TGCAGTGCTGGGGTAGGGTCCTACGAGCAGTACTTC
>many|.|TRBV4-2|TRBJ2-3|15
CASSPDLGVTDTQYF
TGTGCCAGCAGCCCCGATCTGGGGGTCACAGATACGCAGTATTTT
>.|TRBD1|TRBV30|TRBJ1-2|14
CAWNKLTGPYGYTF
TGTGCCTGGAATAAGTTGACAGGGCCCTATGGCTACACCTTC
>many|TRBD1|TRBV14|TRBJ2-7|15
CASSGKGRGYDEQYF
TGTGCCAGCAGCGGAAAGGGCAGGGGGTATGACGAGCAGTACTTC
>many|TRBD1|TRBV5-1|TRBJ2-5|15
CASSSGTGGEETQYF
TGCGCCAGCAGCTCCGGGACAGGGGGTGAGGAGACCCAGTACTTC
>many|TRBD1|TRBV5-1|TRBJ2-6|17
CASSLGDRPAGANVLTF
TGCGCCAGCAGCCTGGGGGACAGGCCTGCTGGGGCCAACGTCCTGACTTTC
>.|.|TRBV14|TRBJ1-1|16
CASSQGPTDWNTEAFF
TGTGCCAGCAGCCAAGGACCGACGGATTGGAACACTGAAGCTTTCTTT